The 24 T cell receptor beta chains in this list originate from one sample, sequenced in a study of CD8 T cells in Susac syndrome (dated by TCRdb to about 2019). Library preparation was by the immunoSEQ multiplex PCR assay. RNA was extracted using the RNeasy kit, and roughly 0.5 to 1 ug of the RNA was reverse transcribed with random hexamers. TCRdb itself trimmed the public reads at Q25 with fastp, ran MiXCR and retained productive beta chains. Rows are unified per CDR3 protein, each entry keeping the most common DNA and genes. This sample comprises roughly 200,000 distinct CDR3 sequences, around 94% of them detected only once. In total, the top ten clones hold around 0.095% of the sample. Specimen: CD4+ T cells from PBMCs. The source is a human donor with Susac syndrome.

V gene TRBV29-1 combines with J gene TRBJ2-3; perhaps TRBD2 as D (6 bases). The CDR3 consists of 12 residues. V was trimmed by 6 bases and J by 9 bases, leaving 16 bases between them. Germline CDR1 reads SQVTM; CDR2 reads ANQGSEA. The CDR3 DNA sequence: TGCAGCGTATTCACGGTGGAGGGAACGCAGTATTTT. This sequence encodes CSVFTVEGTQYF.

V gene TRBV12-3 or TRBV12-4 combines with J gene TRBJ2-2; 9 positions agree with TRBD1. This CDR3 is built from 15 residues. V was clipped by 5 bases and J by 4 bases; unmatched bases: 5. The DNA of the CDR3 is TGTGCCAGCAGTAGGGGACAGGGTGTCACCGGGGAGCTGTTTTTT. Protein product: CASSRGQGVTGELFF.

The chain is built from TRBV5-6 and TRBJ2-5; TRBD2 is a possible D gene (6 bases). CDR3 length: 14 residues. The V end was cut by 4 bases, the J end by 6 bases, with 16 bases between. Germline V gene lookup returns CDR1 SGHDT and CDR2 YYEEEE. As DNA, the CDR3 is TGTGCCAGCAGCCACAAACGGGGGATGCAGACCCAGTACTTC. This codes for CASSHKRGMQTQYF.

The chain couples TRBV20-1 to TRBJ2-7, with D perhaps TRBD2 (5 bases). The germline gives CDR1 DFQATT, CDR2 SNEGSKA (reference sequence). CDR3 length equals 14 residues. Trimming left V 6 bases short and J 3 bases short, with 18 bases between. CDR3 sequence: CSALGGFPFYEQYF. The CDR3 region has the DNA TGCAGTGCCCTAGGCGGGTTCCCCTTCTACGAGCAGTACTTC.

The gene calls are TRBV29-1 and TRBJ2-7; D possibly uses TRBD1 or TRBD2 (6 bases each). Trimming took off 4 bases at V and 2 bases at J, with 18 bases between the two ends. CDR1 SQVTM and CDR2 ANQGSEA come from the germline V gene. The CDR3 extends over 15 amino acids. The CDR3 region has the DNA TGCAGCGTTGGTCGAAAAGAGGGGGGAGCCTACGAGCAGTACTTC. Translating it yields CSVGRKEGGAYEQYF.

The chain uses TRBV5-1 and TRBJ2-7; 7 bases match TRBD1. CDR1 is SGHRS, CDR2 YFSETQ, per germline. Trimming took 4 bases from V and 4 from J; bases not matched to a gene: 14. This CDR3 contains 16 residues. The CDR3 nucleotides are TGCGCCAGCAGCCCCCAGCCCGGGACAGTAGTATACGAGCAGTACTTC. Encoded protein: CASSPQPGTVVYEQYF.

The genes are TRBV12-5 and TRBJ2-3; D is unresolved. CDR1 and CDR2 from the germline V gene are LGHNT and FRNRAP. V was shortened by 4 bases and J by 3 bases, with 11 bases between the two germline ends. The CDR3 runs to 14 residues. Here the CDR3 reads CASGSGQGTDTQYF. DNA for the CDR3: TGTGCTAGTGGTTCAGGCCAAGGGACAGATACGCAGTATTTT. Full variable domain (outside the CDR3, taken from reference TRBV12-5 and TRBJ2-3): DARVTQTPRHKVTEMGQEVTMRCQPILGHNTVFWYRQTMMQGLELLAYFRNRAPLDDSGMPKDRFSAEMPDATLATLKIQPSEPRDSAVYFCASGSGQGTDTQYFGPGTRLTVL.

V and J are TRBV5-4 and TRBJ2-5; 10 nucleotides line up with TRBD1. From germline, CDR1 is SGHNT and CDR2 YYREEE (reference sequence). Trimming at V came to 0 bases and at J to 3 bases, leaving 5 bases not matched to a gene. This CDR3 spans 16 amino acids. CDR3 DNA: TGTGCCAGCAGCTTGGGTCGCGGGACAGGGGAAGAGACCCAGTACTTC. Encoded protein: CASSLGRGTGEETQYF.

This chain joins TRBV29-1 and TRBJ1-1, with 9 bases fitting TRBD1. V lost 4 bases to trimming and J lost 3 bases; unmatched junction nucleotides: 6. The CDR3 runs 14 residues. Germline CDR1 is SQVTM and CDR2 is ANQGSEA. The CDR3 DNA is TGCAGCGTTGCCACAGGGGGCGCGGACACTGAAGCTTTCTTT. It yields the protein CSVATGGADTEAFF.

This chain uses TRBV29-1 with TRBJ1-1, with TRBD1 as a possible D gene (5 bases). There are 13 residues in the CDR3. CDR1 is SQVTM and CDR2 is ANQGSEA in the germline V gene. V lost 4 bases and J lost 4, with 13 bases in between. The CDR3 is CSVASRVGTEAFF. CDR3 sequence (DNA): TGCAGCGTTGCCTCCAGGGTAGGCACTGAAGCTTTCTTT. The full variable domain, with the rest looked up from reference TRBV29-1 and TRBJ1-1, is SAVISQKPSRDICQRGTSLTIQCQVDSQVTMMFWYRQQPGQSLTLIATANQGSEATYESGFVIDKFPISRPNLTFSTLTVSNMSPEDSSIYLCSVASRVGTEAFFGQGTRLTVV.

This chain joins TRBV2 and TRBJ2-7; unclear D gene. V dropped 8 bases and J dropped 3 bases, with 14 bases sitting between them. Germline lookup yields CDR1 SNHLY and CDR2 FYNNEI. CDR3 length equals 13 residues. CDR3 in DNA: TGTGCCAGCGTCTTTAGGCTGAGCTACGAGCAGTACTTC. This codes for CASVFRLSYEQYF.

This chain joins TRBV18 and TRBJ1-1; no clear D gene. V dropped 2 bases and J dropped 7 bases, with 8 bases sitting between them. The CDR3 is made up of 12 amino acids. Germline CDR1 is KGHSH and CDR2 is LQKENI. The CDR3 is CASSPTDYEAFF. The CDR3, as DNA: TGTGCCAGCTCACCAACAGACTATGAAGCTTTCTTT.

V gene TRBV7-2 combines with J gene TRBJ2-7; possibly TRBD1 for D (6 bases). CDR3 length: 15 amino acids. Germline V gene sequence: CDR1 SGHTA, CDR2 FQGNSA. Trimming removed 4 bases from V and 3 bases from J, with 16 bases in between. The CDR3 sequence is CASSSRTDRSYEQYF. In DNA, the CDR3 is TGTGCCAGCAGCTCCCGGACCGACAGGAGCTACGAGCAGTACTTC.

Regarding this clonotype: One junction end does not reproduce the germline sequence, and a read error may be involved. The genes are TRBV7-2 and TRBJ2-7, with 8 bases fitting TRBD2. Per the germline V gene, CDR1 is SGHTA and CDR2 is FQGNSA. The CDR3 spans 14 residues. The CDR3 coding sequence is TGTGCCAGTAGCTGGACTAGCAGGGGCCACGAGCAGTACTTC. It yields the protein CASSWTSRGHEQYF.

The chain carries TRBV5-4 and TRBJ1-2, with 10 positions matching TRBD1. CDR3 length: 14 amino acids. Germline V gives CDR1 SGHNT, CDR2 YYREEE (reference sequence). V trimming: 4 bases; J trimming: 8 bases; junction bases outside the gene matches: 8. Here the CDR3 reads CASSQDRGRVGYTF. The CDR3 coding sequence is TGTGCCAGCAGCCAGGACAGGGGGAGAGTGGGCTACACCTTC.

This rearrangement joins TRBV4-1 to TRBJ2-5; the match to TRBD2 covers 7 bases. The CDR3 is 15 amino acids. Germline V gives CDR1 MGHRA, CDR2 YSYEKL. The V segment lost 0 bases and the J segment 3 bases; nucleotides outside the gene matches: 4. The CDR3 sequence is CASSQDGTTKETQYF. The CDR3 DNA reads as TGCGCCAGCAGCCAAGACGGGACTACGAAAGAGACCCAGTACTTC.

The chain combines TRBV5-4 with TRBJ2-3; TRBD2 is a possible D gene (6 bases). Germline V gene sequence: CDR1 SGHNT, CDR2 YYREEE (reference sequence). The V end was cut by 1 base, the J end by 0 bases, with 30 bases between. This CDR3 has 22 amino acids. The CDR3 spells CASSLLRPSPRAASGSTDTQYF. The CDR3 DNA reads TGTGCCAGCAGCTTGTTACGACCTTCCCCCCGCGCCGCGAGCGGGAGCACAGATACGCAGTATTTT.

The CDR3, as DNA: TGTGCCAGCCTTGGACTAGCGGGAGACAATGAGCAGTTCTTC. It is translated as CASLGLAGDNEQFF. This chain connects TRBV2 to TRBJ2-1; TRBD2 aligns across 13 bases. The ends lost 8 bases at V and 5 bases at J; junction bases unmatched: 3. This CDR3 spans 14 amino acids. The germline V gene has CDR1 SNHLY and CDR2 FYNNEI.

This chain connects TRBV14 to TRBJ2-7, with unresolved D. V was cut by 4 bases and J by 7 bases, with 8 bases left in between. The CDR3 sequence is 11 residues long. From germline, CDR1 is SGHDN and CDR2 FVKESK. CDR3 sequence: CASSPLQEQYF. DNA of the CDR3: TGTGCCAGCAGCCCCCTCCAGGAGCAGTACTTC.

A note on this clonotype: One end of the junction does not line up with germline, which may come from a read error. The chain carries TRBV2 and TRBJ2-5, with unresolved D. CDR1 is SNHLY and CDR2 is FYNNEI in the germline V gene. The CDR3 has 9 residues. The CDR3 protein is CASSGPSHF. DNA of the CDR3: TGTGCCAGCAGTGGTCCTTCTCACTTC.

The chain joins TRBV12-3 or TRBV12-4 to TRBJ1-1; D gene uncertain. This CDR3 region has 13 residues. The ends were cut back, 3 bases at V and 5 bases at J, with 10 bases in the middle. The CDR3 loop is CASSFSHGTEAFF. CDR3 DNA: TGTGCCAGCAGTTTCTCCCATGGGACTGAAGCTTTCTTT.

This chain uses TRBV29-1 with TRBJ2-7, with 9 bases fitting TRBD2. J lost 4 bases, V lost 2 bases, and 9 bases had no gene match. Germline V gives CDR1 SQVTM, CDR2 ANQGSEA. CDR3 length: 15 residues. The CDR3 region has the DNA TGCAGCGTTGAAAGGCCCGGCGGGGGGGCATACGAGCAGTACTTC. This sequence encodes CSVERPGGGAYEQYF.

The chain combines TRBV3-1 with TRBJ2-2; no definite D call. This CDR3 has 18 residues. CDR1 is LGHDT and CDR2 is YNNKEL in the germline V gene (reference sequence). The ends were cut back, 3 bases at V and 0 bases at J, with 17 bases in the middle. In DNA form, the CDR3 reads TGTGCCAGCAGCCAGCCCCCCCATCGGTCGCCGAACACCGGGGAGCTGTTTTTT. Its translation is CASSQPPHRSPNTGELFF.

The chain recombines TRBV29-1 with TRBJ2-2, with 11 positions matching TRBD2. The germline gives CDR1 SQVTM, CDR2 ANQGSEA. V trimming: 4 bases; J trimming: 5 bases; junction bases outside the gene matches: 9. This CDR3 is 16 amino acids long. This CDR3 is CSVGNLAGGGTGELFF. DNA for the CDR3: TGCAGCGTTGGTAATCTAGCGGGAGGAGGAACCGGGGAGCTGTTTTTT.